These 10 T cell receptor beta chains came from one sample sequenced in a study of beta chain features in type 1 diabetes. Expressed TCRB transcripts got sequenced, as all isolated RNA was reverse transcribed. The protocol was immunoSEQ multiplex PCR, while the TCRdb copy is restricted to in-frame clones and leaves out a portion. The sample consists of hundreds of thousands of clones, about an eighth of them appearing once. Findings and limits, study-wide: In all four CD4+ subsets, TCRB CDR3 length was significantly, moderately reduced in type 1 diabetes.

Which antigens these TCRs recognize remains unknown. The sample comprised naive CD4+ T cells from blood. Receptors were obtained from a man between 18 and 35 years old with type 1 diabetes.

V is TRBV30 and J is TRBJ1-2; 7 bases align to TRBD1. J was trimmed by 12 bases and V by 3 bases; bases with no gene match: 7. Germline V gene sequence: CDR1 GTSNPN, CDR2 SVGIG (reference sequence). The CDR3 contains 11 residues. CDR3 bases: TGTGCCTGGAGCTTAGGGAGGGGGCACACCTTC. Its protein product is CAWSLGRGHTF.

The chain couples TRBV7-9 to TRBJ2-3, with TRBD1 identical over 7 bases. Germline-derived CDR1 and CDR2 are SEHNR and FQNEAQ (reference sequence). This CDR3 contains 15 residues. V was clipped by 4 bases and J by 2 bases; unmatched bases: 6. The CDR3 DNA reads TGTGCCAGCAGCTATGCCGGGACAGCCACAGATACGCAGTATTTT. Translating it yields CASSYAGTATDTQYF.

Concerning this clone: Other DNA variants within this sample encode the same CDR3. This chain joins TRBV10-3 and TRBJ2-7, with D unresolved. Germline V lookup: CDR1 ENHRY, CDR2 SYGVKD. The V end was cut by 3 bases, the J end by 5 bases, with 8 bases between. The CDR3 contains 12 residues. This chain's CDR3 is CAISESSNEQYF. CDR3 in DNA: TGTGCCATCAGTGAATCCAGCAACGAGCAGTACTTC.

The chain couples TRBV7-2 to TRBJ2-1; 12 bases line up with TRBD2. The CDR3 sequence is 17 residues long. Germline V lookup: CDR1 SGHTA, CDR2 FQGNSA. V trimming: 4 bases; J trimming: 7 bases; junction bases outside the gene matches: 11. CDR3 in amino acids: CASSWDPSGGAMNEQFF. DNA for the CDR3: TGTGCCAGCAGCTGGGATCCTAGCGGGGGGGCTATGAATGAGCAGTTCTTC.

The chain has TRBV2 and TRBJ2-2; D tentatively reads TRBD1 or TRBD2 (6 bases each). The germline CDR1 and CDR2 sequences are SNHLY and FYNNEI. Trimming left V 6 bases short and J 8 bases short, with 19 bases between. The CDR3 covers 15 residues. As DNA, the CDR3 is TGTGCCAGCAGCGGCACTCCGACGGGGGCTGGGGAGCTGTTTTTT. This encodes CASSGTPTGAGELFF. Based on the CDR3 plus reference TRBV2 and TRBJ2-2, the full variable domain is EPEVTQTPSHQVTQMGQEVILRCVPISNHLYFYWYRQILGQKVEFLVSFYNNEISEKSEIFDDQFSVERPDGSNFTLKIRSTKLEDSAMYFCASSGTPTGAGELFFGEGSRLTVL.

CDR3 region: CASSSMEAGGGSEKLFF. DNA for the CDR3: TGTGCCAGCAGCTCAATGGAGGCAGGGGGAGGTAGTGAAAAACTGTTTTTT. The V and J genes are TRBV7-2 and TRBJ1-4, with 7 bases matching TRBD1. V dropped 4 bases and J dropped 7; count of bases not matched to a gene: 15. Germline lookup yields CDR1 SGHTA and CDR2 FQGNSA. The CDR3 contains 17 residues.

This clone occurred a few times. V is TRBV7-9 and J is TRBJ1-1; D might be TRBD1 (5 bases). Germline CDR1 and CDR2: SEHNR and FQNEAQ (reference sequence). CDR3 length: 11 amino acids. The CDR3 here is CVGGTGTEAFF. For the CDR3, the DNA is TGTGTTGGGGGTACAGGCACTGAAGCTTTCTTT.

The gene calls are TRBV30 and TRBJ1-2; weak D call: TRBD1 (5 bases). Germline V gene lookup returns CDR1 GTSNPN and CDR2 SVGIG (reference sequence). The CDR3 covers 15 residues. V lost 3 bases and J lost 2, with 16 bases in between. CDR3 sequence reads: CAWSRSWGLNYGYTF. The CDR3 DNA reads as TGTGCCTGGAGCCGTAGCTGGGGGTTGAACTATGGCTACACCTTC.

This clone was counted a few times. The chain has TRBV10-2 and TRBJ2-4; the match to TRBD1 covers 7 bases. Germline lookup yields CDR1 WSHSY and CDR2 SAAADI. The CDR3 runs 14 residues. The V segment lost 10 bases and the J segment 6 bases; nucleotides outside the gene matches: 12. CDR3 nucleotide sequence: TGCGCCACCTTGATTGACAGGGAAGCAAACATTCAGTACTTC. Amino acid sequence: CATLIDREANIQYF.

This clone was seen a few times. The chain combines TRBV4-1 with TRBJ2-7; 9 bases match TRBD1. The CDR3 extends over 17 amino acids. The germline V gene encodes CDR1 MGHRA and CDR2 YSYEKL. V shed 1 base, J shed 2 bases, and the junction held 9 bases outside the gene matches. The CDR3 DNA follows: TGCGCCAGCAGCCAAGCTGAGGGACAGGGATTACCCTACGAGCAGTACTTC. This encodes CASSQAEGQGLPYEQYF.